This T cell receptor (beta chain) was identified in a study of human T cells and chemical hapten exposure. TCRdb used MiXCR to reprocess the RACE reads, holding one entry per CDR3 protein. Among 150,000 to 200,000 distinct CDR3 sequences, around 30% were seen once, and the ten largest hold approximately 3%. Germline CDR1 is SGHVS and CDR2 is FNYEAQ. This CDR3 contains 12 residues. V shed 4 bases and J shed 1 base, with 4 bases lying between them. Stated time point: pre-sensitization, week 0. The treatment is: therapeutic diphenylcyclopropenone sensitization with weekly scalp DPC. This sequence joins TRBV7-6 and TRBJ2-5, with D hard to call. The TCR comes from a woman under 40 with alopecia areata. Some clones in this sample may be carry-over from other donors' samples. This sample comprised whole blood, obtained in connection with sensitization to the hapten diphenylcyclopropenone (DPC). The CDR3 nucleotides read TGTGCCAGCAGCTCCAGCCAAGAGACCCAGTACTTC. Protein: CASSSSQETQYF.